The 7 T cell receptor beta chains listed next were all sequenced from one sample in a study of shared clonotypes between healthy human individuals. The table came from immunoSEQ multiplex PCR; TCRdb's copy has only in-frame clones and leaves some out. The sample includes a few million clones, just over 90% of them seen just once. Sequenced: naive CD4+ T cells from PBMCs. Regarding subset: CD45RA+ positively selected. These receptors all stem from a man aged 18 to 29 in good health. Some clones in this sample may be carry-over from other donors' samples.

CDR3 residues: CASSLWSADTQYF. DNA for the CDR3: TGTGCCAGCAGTTTATGGAGTGCTGATACGCAGTATTTT. This chain connects TRBV28 to TRBJ2-3; D not certain. The CDR3 extends over 13 amino acids. V gave up 0 bases and J gave up 6 bases, with 7 bases separating them. Germline lookup yields CDR1 MDHEN and CDR2 SYDVKM.

V is TRBV7-3 and J is TRBJ1-1; weak D call: TRBD1 (5 bases). Germline assignment: CDR1 SGHTA and CDR2 FQGTGA. This CDR3 contains 12 residues. V was clipped by 2 bases and J by 9 bases, with 10 bases between them. The CDR3 here is CASSLEPGQAFF. In DNA, the CDR3 is TGTGCCAGCAGCTTAGAACCGGGGCAAGCTTTCTTT.

The chain recombines TRBV27 with TRBJ2-3, with 11 nucleotides matching TRBD2. The CDR3 has 17 amino acids. V shed 6 bases and J 5 bases; nucleotides not matched to a gene: 13. CDR1 is MNHEY, CDR2 SMNVEV, per germline (reference sequence). The CDR3 protein is CASRPPPGLAVKDTQYF. The DNA of the CDR3 is TGTGCCAGCAGGCCGCCCCCGGGACTAGCGGTGAAAGATACGCAGTATTTT.

The chain carries TRBV28 and TRBJ1-3; a weak D match, TRBD1 (5 bases). Germline-derived CDR1 and CDR2 are MDHEN and SYDVKM. The V end lost 4 bases, the J end lost 4 bases, and 14 bases lay between the germline ends. CDR3 length: 15 amino acids. CDR3 residues: CASSSPIGGGNTIYF. In nucleotides, the CDR3 is TGTGCCAGCAGTTCTCCGATCGGGGGAGGAAACACCATATATTTT.

V usage is TRBV7-6 and J usage is TRBJ2-1, with D hard to call. The germline V gene encodes CDR1 SGHVS and CDR2 FNYEAQ. Trimming shortened V by 2 bases and J by 3 bases, and 14 bases separated the two germline ends. CDR3 size: 16 residues. The CDR3 region has the DNA TGTGCCAGCAGCTTATCTTCCGGCCTAATCTACAATGAGCAGTTCTTC. Translation gives CASSLSSGLIYNEQFF. Based on the CDR3 plus reference TRBV7-6 and TRBJ2-1, the full variable domain is GAGVSQSPRYKVTKRGQDVALRCDPISGHVSLYWYRQALGQGPEFLTYFNYEAQQDKSGLPNDRFSAERPEGSISTLTIQRTEQRDSAMYRCASSLSSGLIYNEQFFGPGTRLTVL.

The chain recombines TRBV7-6 with TRBJ2-6, with D perhaps TRBD1 (5 bases). Germline V gene data show CDR1 as SGHVS and CDR2 as FNYEAQ. V lost 2 bases and J 2 bases, leaving 22 bases between the germline ends. This CDR3 region has 20 residues. The CDR3 nucleotides read TGTGCCAGCAGCTTAACAAATGGTGGCCTAGGGGTTCCTGGGGCCAACGTCCTGACTTTC. This encodes CASSLTNGGLGVPGANVLTF.

J is TRBJ1-5 and V is TRBV6-6; no reliable D call. The CDR3 length is 15 residues. V was shortened by 5 bases and J by 1 base, with 12 bases between the two germline ends. Germline V gene sequence: CDR1 MNHNY, CDR2 SVGAGI (reference sequence). CDR3 DNA sequence: TGTGCCAGCAGTCCCACGGGGTTAAGCAATCAGCCCCAGCATTTT. Protein: CASSPTGLSNQPQHF.